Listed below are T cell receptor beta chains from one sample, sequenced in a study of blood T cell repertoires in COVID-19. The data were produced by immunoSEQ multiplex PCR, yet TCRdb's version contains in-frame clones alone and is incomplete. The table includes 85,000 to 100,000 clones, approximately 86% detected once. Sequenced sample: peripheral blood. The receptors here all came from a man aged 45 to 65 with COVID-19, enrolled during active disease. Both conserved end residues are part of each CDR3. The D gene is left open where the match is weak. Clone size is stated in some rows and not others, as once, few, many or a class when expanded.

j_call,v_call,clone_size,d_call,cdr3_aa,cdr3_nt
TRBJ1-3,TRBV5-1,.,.,CASSIGQTPSGNTIYF,TGCGCCAGCAGCATAGGACAGACACCCTCTGGAAACACCATATATTTT
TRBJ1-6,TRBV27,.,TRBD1,CASIPLGTALGNSPLHF,TGTGCCAGCATACCTCTGGGGACAGCTCTCGGTAATTCACCCCTCCACTTT
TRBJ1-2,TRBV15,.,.,CATSRDRQVYGYTF,TGTGCCACCAGCAGAGATAGACAGGTCTATGGCTACACCTTC
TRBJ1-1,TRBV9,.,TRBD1,CASSGGQGAGEAFF,TGTGCCAGCAGCGGGGGACAGGGGGCAGGGGAAGCTTTCTTT
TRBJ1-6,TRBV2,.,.,CASSERGWVSVDSPLHF,TGTGCCAGCAGTGAACGGGGGTGGGTCTCAGTGGATTCACCCCTCCACTTT
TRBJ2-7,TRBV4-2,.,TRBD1,CASSQDPGQGTYEQYF,TGTGCCAGCAGCCAGGATCCGGGACAGGGGACTTACGAGCAGTACTTC
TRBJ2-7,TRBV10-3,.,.,CAISDQGYEQYF,TGTGCCATCAGTGACCAGGGCTACGAGCAGTACTTC
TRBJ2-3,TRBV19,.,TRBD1,CASRNHRGADTQYF,TGTGCCAGTAGGAACCACAGGGGAGCAGATACGCAGTATTTT
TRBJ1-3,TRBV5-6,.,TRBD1,CASRIQGAGNTIYF,TGTGCCAGCAGAATACAGGGGGCCGGAAACACCATATATTTT
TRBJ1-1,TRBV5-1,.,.,CASSLVDRMNTEAFF,TGCGCCAGCAGCTTGGTAGACAGAATGAACACTGAAGCTTTCTTT
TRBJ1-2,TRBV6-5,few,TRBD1,CASSRDRGGGYTF,TGTGCCAGCAGTCGCGACAGGGGTGGAGGCTACACCTTC
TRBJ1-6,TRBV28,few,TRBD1,CASSAQTGINYNSPLHF,TGTGCCAGCAGTGCACAGACAGGGATAAACTATAATTCACCCCTCCACTTT
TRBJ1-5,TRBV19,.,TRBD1,CASRDRSQPQHF,TGTGCCAGCCGGGACAGATCACAGCCCCAGCATTTT
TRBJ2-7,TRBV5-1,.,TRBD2,CASSPVGSSGTYEQYF,TGCGCCAGCAGCCCGGTGGGGTCTAGCGGGACCTACGAGCAGTACTTC
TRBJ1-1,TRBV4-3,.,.,CASSQDPSRGIEGGTEAFF,TGCGCCAGCAGCCAAGATCCGTCCCGAGGTATTGAGGGCGGCACTGAAGCTTTCTTT
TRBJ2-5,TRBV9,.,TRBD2,CASSGGTSGETQYF,TGTGCCAGCAGCGGAGGGACTAGCGGGGAGACCCAGTACTTC
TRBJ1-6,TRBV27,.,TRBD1,CASRGRQGAFSPLHF,TGTGCCAGCAGGGGACGACAGGGGGCCTTTTCACCCCTCCACTTT
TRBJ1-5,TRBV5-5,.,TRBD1,CASSEGQGNQPQHF,TGTGCCAGCAGCGAGGGACAGGGCAATCAGCCCCAGCATTTT
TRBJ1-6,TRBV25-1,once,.,CASSEYGGQAPRSLHF,TGTGCCAGCAGTGAATACGGAGGGCAGGCCCCTAGATCCCTCCACTTT
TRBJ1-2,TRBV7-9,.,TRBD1,CASNRQGDYGYTF,TGTGCCAGCAACCGACAGGGGGACTATGGCTACACCTTC
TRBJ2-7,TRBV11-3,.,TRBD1,CASSPRQGYEQYF,TGTGCCAGCAGCCCGCGACAGGGCTACGAGCAGTACTTC
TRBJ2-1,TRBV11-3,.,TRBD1,CASTSDRSANEQFF,TGTGCCAGCACATCGGACAGGTCCGCCAATGAGCAGTTCTTC
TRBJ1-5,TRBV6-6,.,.,CASSYSIWGGIQPQHF,TGTGCCAGCAGTTACTCGATTTGGGGGGGCATTCAGCCCCAGCATTTT
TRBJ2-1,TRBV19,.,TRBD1,CASSDRQGWSYNEQFF,TGTGCCAGTAGTGACCGACAGGGATGGTCCTACAATGAGCAGTTCTTC
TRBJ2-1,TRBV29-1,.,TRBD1,CSGDRGTDEQFF,TGCAGCGGGGACAGGGGTACGGATGAGCAGTTCTTC
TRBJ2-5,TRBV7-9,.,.,CASSLSRSQETQYF,TGTGCCAGCAGCTTATCCAGAAGTCAAGAGACCCAGTACTTC
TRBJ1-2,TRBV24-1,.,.,CATESTAGYGYTF,TGTGCCACCGAAAGTACAGCCGGCTATGGCTACACCTTC
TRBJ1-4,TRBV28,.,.,CASNTNLWGRKAEKLFF,TGTGCCAGCAATACAAACCTCTGGGGGCGTAAGGCTGAAAAACTGTTTTTT
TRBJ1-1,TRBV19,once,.,CASSMKTGRWNTEAFF,TGTGCCAGTAGTATGAAGACAGGCAGGTGGAACACTGAAGCTTTCTTT
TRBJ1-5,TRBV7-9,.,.,CASSSGFNQPQHF,TGTGCCAGCAGCTCGGGGTTCAATCAGCCCCAGCATTTT
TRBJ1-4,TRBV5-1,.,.,CASSLGRAEKLFF,TGCGCCAGCAGCTTGGGGCGGGCTGAAAAACTGTTTTTT
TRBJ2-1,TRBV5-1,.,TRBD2,CASSLRGDNEQFF,TGCGCCAGCAGCTTGCGGGGGGACAATGAGCAGTTCTTC
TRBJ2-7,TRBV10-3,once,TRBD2,CAISESTRTSGVEQYF,TGTGCCATCAGTGAGTCGACCCGGACTAGCGGGGTCGAGCAGTACTTC
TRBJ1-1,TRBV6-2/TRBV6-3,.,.,CASSTAVVGPRGDTEAFF,TGTGCCAGCAGTACCGCGGTCGTGGGTCCCAGGGGAGACACTGAAGCTTTCTTT
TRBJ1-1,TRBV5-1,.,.,CASSLDRVDEAFF,TGCGCCAGCAGCTTGGACAGGGTAGATGAAGCTTTCTTT
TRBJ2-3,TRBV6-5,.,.,CASSLIRSDTQYF,TGTGCCAGCAGTCTCATTCGGAGCGATACGCAGTATTTT
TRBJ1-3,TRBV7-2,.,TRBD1,CASSLGDRVSGNTIYF,TGTGCCAGCAGCTTAGGGGACAGAGTGTCAGGAAACACCATATATTTT
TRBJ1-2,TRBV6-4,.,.,CASSDSEGYGYTF,TGTGCCAGCAGTGACTCAGAGGGCTATGGCTACACCTTC
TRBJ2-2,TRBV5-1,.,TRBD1,CASSAGQATTGELFF,TGCGCCAGCAGCGCGGGACAGGCGACCACCGGGGAGCTGTTTTTT
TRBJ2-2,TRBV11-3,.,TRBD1,CASSSTGLSGELFF,TGTGCCAGCAGTTCGACAGGGTTATCCGGGGAGCTGTTTTTT
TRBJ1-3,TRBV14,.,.,CASSQDWGEPSGNTIYF,TGTGCCAGCAGCCAAGATTGGGGGGAACCCTCTGGAAACACCATATATTTT
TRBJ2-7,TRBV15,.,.,CATSRGREGEQYF,TGTGCCACCAGCAGAGGACGCGAGGGTGAGCAGTACTTC
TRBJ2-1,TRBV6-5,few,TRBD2,CASRFGTSAEQFF,TGTGCCAGCAGATTTGGGACTAGCGCTGAGCAGTTCTTC
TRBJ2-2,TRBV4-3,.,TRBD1,CASSQDPSRGRVTGELFF,TGCGCCAGCAGCCAAGATCCAAGCAGGGGGAGAGTCACCGGGGAGCTGTTTTTT
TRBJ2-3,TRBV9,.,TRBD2,CASSAPSGGATDTQYF,TGTGCCAGCAGCGCCCCTAGCGGGGGGGCCACAGATACGCAGTATTTT
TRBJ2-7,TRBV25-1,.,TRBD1,CASSGDRGEAVSYEQYF,TGTGCCAGCAGTGGGGACAGGGGCGAAGCCGTCTCCTACGAGCAGTACTTC
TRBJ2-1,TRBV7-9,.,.,CASSLELANEQFF,TGTGCCAGCAGCTTGGAACTAGCCAATGAGCAGTTCTTC
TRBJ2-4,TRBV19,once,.,CASRPTGVGGGIQYF,TGTGCCAGTCGACCTACGGGGGTCGGAGGCGGCATTCAGTACTTC
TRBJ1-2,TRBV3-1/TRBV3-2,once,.,CASSQSRYGYTF,TGTGCCAGCAGCCAATCTCGCTATGGCTACACCTTC
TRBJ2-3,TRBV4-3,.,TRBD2,CASSQDTIAGEDTQYF,TGCGCCAGCAGCCAAGATACGATAGCGGGGGAGGATACGCAGTATTTT
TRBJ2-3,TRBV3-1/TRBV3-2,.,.,CASSHSRLVRPDTQYF,TGTGCCAGCAGCCATAGCCGTCTAGTCCGGCCAGATACGCAGTATTTT
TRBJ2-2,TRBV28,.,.,CASSLNRDSGTGELFF,TGTGCCAGCAGTTTAAATAGGGACTCGGGGACCGGGGAGCTGTTTTTT
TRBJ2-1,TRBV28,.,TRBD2,CASGRGLAGGAHNEQFF,TGTGCCAGCGGACGGGGACTAGCGGGGGGTGCTCACAATGAGCAGTTCTTC